The present entry profiles one TCR beta chain with its context. This entry belongs to a study of blood T cell repertoires in COVID-19. Study background: From the United States, Italy and Spain came samples of acute and convalescent COVID-19. PBMCs, B-cell-depleted T cells, or T cells provided the cDNA or gDNA that made up the material.

This CDR3 comprises 17 residues. Unmatched junction bases numbered 3, after V lost 2 bases and J lost 0 bases. The V gene's germline CDR1 is SGHVS and CDR2 FQNEAQ. Methods used by the authors: How many nucleated cells were present was estimated from reference gene primer amplification. Clones were read by immunoSEQ multiplex PCR, and TCRdb kept only the in-frame ones, dropping some. V and J calls plus clone size are reproduced from that table; the DNA served to infer D and trimming. The sample contains a few hundred thousand clones, 80% to 90% of which appear only once. This TCR derives from a woman in her sixties or seventies with acute or convalescent COVID-19. The chain has TRBV7-8 and TRBJ2-3; 12 nucleotides agree with TRBD2. Specimen: peripheral blood. CDR3 sequence (DNA): TGTGCCAGCAGCTTACGACTAGCGGGGGCCAGCACAGATACGCAGTATTTT. Its protein product is CASSLRLAGASTDTQYF.